Listed below are T cell receptor beta chains from one sample, sequenced in a study of blood T cell repertoires in COVID-19. Measured with immunoSEQ multiplex PCR; TCRdb has only the in-frame clones, and not every one. The data show approximately 330,000 clones, 85% to 90% seen once. Sequences were obtained from PBMCs or T cells enriched from blood (not recorded which). The receptors originated from a woman aged 30 to 39 who had recovered from COVID-19. Each CDR3 is given with its conserved first and last residue. D genes are given only for firm matches. Not all rows give a size; the values are once, few, many and, for expanded clones, a class.

J,D,size,V,DNA,CDR3
TRBJ2-7,TRBD2,few,TRBV7-9,TGTGCCAGCAGGCAGACTAGCGGTTCCTACGAGCAGTACTTC,CASRQTSGSYEQYF
TRBJ2-5,TRBD2,.,TRBV2,TGTGCCAGCGCGACTAGCGGGTACCAAGAGACCCAGTACTTC,CASATSGYQETQYF
TRBJ1-2,.,.,TRBV5-4,TGTGCCAGCAGCTTGGGCTTGGTCCATCGGGGCTACACCTTC,CASSLGLVHRGYTF
TRBJ2-5,TRBD2,once,TRBV28,TGTGCCAGCAGTTTAGCGGGAGGGCCTAGAGAGACCCAGTACTTC,CASSLAGGPRETQYF
TRBJ2-3,TRBD2,.,TRBV5-4,TGTGCCAGCAGCTTGGATGCGGGAGACACAGATACGCAGTATTTT,CASSLDAGDTDTQYF
TRBJ1-2,.,.,TRBV4-2,TGTGCCAGCAGCCAAGATGCGCAGGGCTATGGCTACACCTTC,CASSQDAQGYGYTF
TRBJ2-1,TRBD2,.,TRBV14,TGTGCCAGCAGCCAGGGGCGGGAGGGCCTTCACAATGAGCAGTTCTTC,CASSQGREGLHNEQFF
TRBJ2-3,.,.,TRBV25-1,TGTGCCAGCAGCCTTAATCGGCGGGCAGATACGCAGTATTTT,CASSLNRRADTQYF
TRBJ2-7,TRBD2,.,TRBV30,TGTGCCTGGAGTGTTTCGGGGGGTCTGAACGAGCAGTACTTC,CAWSVSGGLNEQYF
TRBJ1-2,.,.,TRBV7-9,TGTGCCAGCAGCTTCCGATTTTTTCAGGGCTATAACTATGGCTACACCTTC,CASSFRFFQGYNYGYTF
TRBJ1-2,TRBD1,.,TRBV14,TGTGCCAGCAGCCTACGGACAGGGACGAGCGATGGCTACACCTTC,CASSLRTGTSDGYTF
TRBJ1-3,.,.,TRBV19,TGTGCCAGTAATACAGGGATCTCTGGAAACACCATATATTTT,CASNTGISGNTIYF
TRBJ2-7,.,.,TRBV10-3,TGTGCCATCAGTGAGGGTCAAAAGGGGCGCTGGGAAGAGCAGTACTTC,CAISEGQKGRWEEQYF
TRBJ2-1,TRBD2,.,TRBV2,TGTGCCAGCAGTAAACTAGCGGGGGGCGGTGAGCAGTTCTTC,CASSKLAGGGEQFF
TRBJ1-5,TRBD1,.,TRBV18,TGTGCCAGCTCGCCCGGGACAGGGAATAGCAATCAGCCCCAGCATTTT,CASSPGTGNSNQPQHF
TRBJ2-1,TRBD2,.,TRBV2,TGTGCCAGCCGCCCCGGCCCACTAGCGGGAGGGCCGGATGAGCAGTTCTTC,CASRPGPLAGGPDEQFF
TRBJ1-1,.,.,TRBV3-1/TRBV3-2,TGTGCCAGCAGCCAAAGATCTGGAGGGCGGGATACTGAAGCTTTCTTT,CASSQRSGGRDTEAFF
TRBJ2-2,TRBD2,.,TRBV27,TGTGCCAGCAGTCGACCGGGACTAGATGGTTTCACCGGGGAGCTGTTTTTT,CASSRPGLDGFTGELFF
TRBJ1-1,TRBD1,once,TRBV9,TGTGCCAGCAGCTCATGGACAGGTAGCACTGAAGCTTTCTTT,CASSSWTGSTEAFF
TRBJ1-2,.,.,TRBV27,TGTGCCAGCAGCCAAGACCCCAACGACAGCTACACCTTC,CASSQDPNDSYTF
TRBJ1-5,.,.,TRBV27,TGTGCCAGCAGCCGATCAAGGACAGCTAATTTTCAGCCCCAGCATTTT,CASSRSRTANFQPQHF
TRBJ1-2,TRBD1,once,TRBV7-2,TGTGCCAGCAGCTCCAATACAGGGGCCGGCTACACCTTC,CASSSNTGAGYTF
TRBJ1-5,.,.,TRBV6-5,TGTGCCAGCAGGGACAATGAAAATCAGCCCCAGCATTTT,CASRDNENQPQHF
TRBJ1-5,.,.,TRBV6-6,TGTGCCAGCAGTAGCGCGACAGTGTATAGCAATCAGCCCCAGCATTTT,CASSSATVYSNQPQHF
TRBJ2-3,.,.,TRBV19,TGTGCCAGTAGTAAATTGACAGGTCAGGCAGATACGCAGTATTTT,CASSKLTGQADTQYF
TRBJ1-3,TRBD1,once,TRBV4-2,TGTGCCAGCAGCCACACGACAGGGAATGGAAACACCATATATTTT,CASSHTTGNGNTIYF
TRBJ2-5,TRBD2,.,TRBV19,TGTGCCAGTAGTGAAGGCGGGAGGGCCGGGGAGACCCAGTACTTC,CASSEGGRAGETQYF
TRBJ2-1,.,.,TRBV28,TGTGCCAGCAGTGCGGCGGGGCGATCTCAGTTCTTC,CASSAAGRSQFF
TRBJ2-5,.,.,TRBV11-3,TGTGCCAGCAGCTTACTCGCGGGGCAAGAGACCCAGTACTTC,CASSLLAGQETQYF
TRBJ2-2,.,once,TRBV10-3,TGTGCCATCAGTGCCGACAGGTCCTTGAACACCGGGGAGCTGTTTTTT,CAISADRSLNTGELFF
TRBJ1-5,.,.,TRBV15,TGTGCCACCAGCAGAGGGGGGCACAATCAGCCCCAGCATTTT,CATSRGGHNQPQHF
TRBJ1-5,.,few,TRBV7-2,TGTGCCAGCAGCACCCAGGTGAATCAGCCCCAGCATTTT,CASSTQVNQPQHF
TRBJ2-3,TRBD2,.,TRBV7-2,TGTGCCAGCAGCTTAGCGGAACTAGCGGGAGTTTCCCCCACAGATACGCAGTATTTT,CASSLAELAGVSPTDTQYF
TRBJ1-1,TRBD1,.,TRBV13,TGTGCCAGCACCTCCAGGGGGACGAACACTGAAGCTTTCTTT,CASTSRGTNTEAFF
TRBJ1-5,.,.,TRBV6-5,TGTGCCAGCGCAAAAGGGAGGGCTCATCAGCCCCAGCATTTT,CASAKGRAHQPQHF
TRBJ2-3,TRBD2,.,TRBV5-4,TGTGCCAGCAGCCGAGAGACTAGCGGGAGTGCAGATACGCAGTATTTT,CASSRETSGSADTQYF
TRBJ1-1,.,.,TRBV6-5,TGTGCCAGCTGGGCAGGGGAGGGGAATGAAGCTTTCTTT,CASWAGEGNEAFF
TRBJ1-6,TRBD1,.,TRBV25-1,TGTGCCAGCAGTGGACGGACAGGAAAGAGCTCCTATAATTCACCCCTCCACTTT,CASSGRTGKSSYNSPLHF
TRBJ2-4,TRBD2,.,TRBV10-2,TGCGCCAGCAGTGAGTGGGGTTGGCGGGAGGGCCGTCGAAACATTCAGTACTTC,CASSEWGWREGRRNIQYF
TRBJ2-7,.,.,TRBV18,TGTGCCAGCTCACCCGTTCGACTAGTTGGCTACGAGCAGTACTTC,CASSPVRLVGYEQYF
TRBJ1-1,.,.,TRBV7-9,TGTGCCAGCAGCTTAGATGGGGGGGAAGAAGCTTTCTTT,CASSLDGGEEAFF
TRBJ1-2,.,.,TRBV6-5,TGTGCCAGCAGGGGACGGACTAAATATGGCTACACCTTC,CASRGRTKYGYTF
TRBJ1-1,.,.,TRBV9,TGTGCCAGCAGCTCCAGGGATACTGAAGCTTTCTTT,CASSSRDTEAFF
TRBJ2-2,TRBD2,.,TRBV7-8,TGTGCCAGCAGCCCTCGGACTAGCGGGAACACCGGGGAGCTGTTTTTT,CASSPRTSGNTGELFF
TRBJ2-7,.,.,TRBV11-2,TGTGCCAGCAGCCAAGTAGGGGCAGAAAGTTCTTTCGCCTACGAGCAGTACTTC,CASSQVGAESSFAYEQYF
TRBJ1-2,TRBD1,.,TRBV28,TGTGCCAGCAGTTTTTACAGGGGGAACTATGGCTACACCTTC,CASSFYRGNYGYTF
TRBJ1-2,TRBD1,.,TRBV7-2,TGTGCCAGCAGCGAGATTACAGGGGAAGGCTACACCTTC,CASSEITGEGYTF